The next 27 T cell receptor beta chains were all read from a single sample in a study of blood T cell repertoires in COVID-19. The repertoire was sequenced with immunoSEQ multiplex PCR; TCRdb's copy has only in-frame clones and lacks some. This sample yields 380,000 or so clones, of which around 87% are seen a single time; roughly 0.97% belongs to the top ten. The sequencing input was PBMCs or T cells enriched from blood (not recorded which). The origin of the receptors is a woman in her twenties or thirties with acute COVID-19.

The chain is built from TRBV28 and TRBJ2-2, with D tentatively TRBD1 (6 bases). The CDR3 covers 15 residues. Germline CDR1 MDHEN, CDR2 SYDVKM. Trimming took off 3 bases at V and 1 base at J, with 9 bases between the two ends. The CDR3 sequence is CASSFATGNTGELFF. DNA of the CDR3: TGTGCCAGCAGTTTCGCGACAGGGAACACCGGGGAGCTGTTTTTT.

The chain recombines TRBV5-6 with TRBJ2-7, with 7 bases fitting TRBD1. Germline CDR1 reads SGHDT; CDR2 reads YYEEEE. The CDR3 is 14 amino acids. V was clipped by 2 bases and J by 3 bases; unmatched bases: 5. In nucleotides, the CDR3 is TGTGCCAGCAGCTTCACGGGACAGATCTACGAGCAGTACTTC. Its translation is CASSFTGQIYEQYF.

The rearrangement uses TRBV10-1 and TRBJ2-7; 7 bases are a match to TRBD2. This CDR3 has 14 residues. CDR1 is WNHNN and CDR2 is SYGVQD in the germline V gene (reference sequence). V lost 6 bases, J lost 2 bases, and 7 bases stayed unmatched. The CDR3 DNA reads TGCGCCAGCAGGAGTAGCGGGCCAGCCTACGAGCAGTACTTC. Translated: CASRSSGPAYEQYF.

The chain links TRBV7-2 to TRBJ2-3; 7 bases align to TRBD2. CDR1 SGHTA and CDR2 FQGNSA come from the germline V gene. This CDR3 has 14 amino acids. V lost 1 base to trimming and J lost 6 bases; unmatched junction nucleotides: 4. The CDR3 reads CASSLVTSMDTQYF. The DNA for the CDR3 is TGTGCCAGCAGCTTAGTGACTAGCATGGATACGCAGTATTTT.

CDR3 sequence (DNA): TGTGCCACCAGTGATCGGGGGCCGGGGGGGTATTTCAATGAGCAGTTCTTC. It encodes CATSDRGPGGYFNEQFF. The genes are TRBV24-1 and TRBJ2-1; 8 nucleotides agree with TRBD2. Trimming cost V 3 bases and J 6 bases; bases outside gene matches: 12. This CDR3 comprises 17 residues. From germline, CDR1 is KGHDR and CDR2 SFDVKD.

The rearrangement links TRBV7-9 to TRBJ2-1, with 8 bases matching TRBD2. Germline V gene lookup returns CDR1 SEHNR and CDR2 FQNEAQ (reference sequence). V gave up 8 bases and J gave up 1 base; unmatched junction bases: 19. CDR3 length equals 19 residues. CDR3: CASFSLPGVAGLSYNEQFF. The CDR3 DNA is TGTGCCAGCTTCTCACTCCCTGGGGTAGCGGGGCTTTCCTACAATGAGCAGTTCTTC. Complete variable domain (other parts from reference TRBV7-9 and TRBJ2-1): DTGVSQNPRHKITKRGQNVTFRCDPISEHNRLYWYRQTLGQGPEFLTYFQNEAQLEKSRLLSDRFSAERPKGSFSTLEIQRTEQGDSAMYLCASFSLPGVAGLSYNEQFFGPGTRLTVL.

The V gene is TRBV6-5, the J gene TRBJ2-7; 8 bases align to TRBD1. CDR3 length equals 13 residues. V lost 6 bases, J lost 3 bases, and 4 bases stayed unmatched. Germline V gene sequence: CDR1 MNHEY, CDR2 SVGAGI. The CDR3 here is CASRPGTGYEQYF. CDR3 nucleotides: TGTGCCAGCAGACCCGGGACAGGCTACGAGCAGTACTTC.

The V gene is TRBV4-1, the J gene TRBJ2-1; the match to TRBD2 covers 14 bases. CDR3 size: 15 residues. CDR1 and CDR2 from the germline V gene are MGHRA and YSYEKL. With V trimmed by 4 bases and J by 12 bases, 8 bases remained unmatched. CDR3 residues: CASSPTSGGAIGQFF. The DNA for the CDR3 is TGCGCCAGCAGCCCGACTAGCGGGGGGGCAATCGGGCAGTTCTTC.

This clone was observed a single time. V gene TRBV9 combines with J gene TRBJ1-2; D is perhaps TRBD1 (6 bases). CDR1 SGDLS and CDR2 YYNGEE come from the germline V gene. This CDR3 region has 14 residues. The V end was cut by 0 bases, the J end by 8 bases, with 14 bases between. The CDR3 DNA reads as TGTGCCAGCAGCGTAGCAGCAGAGCAGGGGGGCTACACCTTC. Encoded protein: CASSVAAEQGGYTF.

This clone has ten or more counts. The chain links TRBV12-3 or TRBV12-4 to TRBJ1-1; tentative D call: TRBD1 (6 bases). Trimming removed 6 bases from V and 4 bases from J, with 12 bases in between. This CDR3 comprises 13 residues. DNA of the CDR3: TGTGCCAGCAGCCCGGGGGGCGGCACTGAAGCTTTCTTT. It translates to CASSPGGGTEAFF.

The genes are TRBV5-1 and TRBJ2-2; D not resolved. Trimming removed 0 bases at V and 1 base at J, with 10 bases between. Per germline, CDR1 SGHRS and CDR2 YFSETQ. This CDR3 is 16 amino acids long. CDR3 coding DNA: TGCGCCAGCAGCTTGGTGAGGAATCGGAACACCGGGGAGCTGTTTTTT. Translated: CASSLVRNRNTGELFF.

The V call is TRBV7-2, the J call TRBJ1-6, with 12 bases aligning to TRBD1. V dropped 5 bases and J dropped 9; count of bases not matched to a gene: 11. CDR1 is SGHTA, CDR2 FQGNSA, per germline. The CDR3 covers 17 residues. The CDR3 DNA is TGTGCCAGCAGCCCAAGTTGGGACAGGGGGCGCGGTTCACCCCTCCACTTT. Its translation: CASSPSWDRGRGSPLHF.

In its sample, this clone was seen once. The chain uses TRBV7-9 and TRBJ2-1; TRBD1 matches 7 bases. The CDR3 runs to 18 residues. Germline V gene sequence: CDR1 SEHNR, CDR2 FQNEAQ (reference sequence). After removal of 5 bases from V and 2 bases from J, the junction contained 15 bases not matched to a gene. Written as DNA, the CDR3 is TGTGCCAGCAGCCCCAGACCCTTTGACAGGGTTGCCTACAATGAGCAGTTCTTC. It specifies CASSPRPFDRVAYNEQFF.

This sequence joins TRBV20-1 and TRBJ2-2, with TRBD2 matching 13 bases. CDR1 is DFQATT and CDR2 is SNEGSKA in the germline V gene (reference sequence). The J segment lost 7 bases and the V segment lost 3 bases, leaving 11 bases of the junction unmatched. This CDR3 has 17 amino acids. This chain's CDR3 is CSASLGLAGVVGGELFF. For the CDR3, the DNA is TGCAGTGCTAGTCTCGGACTAGCGGGGGTTGTGGGCGGGGAGCTGTTTTTT.

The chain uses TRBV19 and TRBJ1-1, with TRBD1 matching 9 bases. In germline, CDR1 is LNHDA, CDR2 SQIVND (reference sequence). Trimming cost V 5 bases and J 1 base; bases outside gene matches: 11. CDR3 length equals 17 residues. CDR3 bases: TGTGCCAGTAGTGCTTACAGGGGGCTCGGGGGGAACACTGAAGCTTTCTTT. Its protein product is CASSAYRGLGGNTEAFF.

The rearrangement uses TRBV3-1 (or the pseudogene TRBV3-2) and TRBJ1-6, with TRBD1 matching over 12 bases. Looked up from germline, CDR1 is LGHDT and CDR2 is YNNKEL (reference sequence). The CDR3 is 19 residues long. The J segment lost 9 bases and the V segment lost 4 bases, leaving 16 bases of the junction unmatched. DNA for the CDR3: TGTGCCAGCAGCCCTGGAGGGGGACAGGGGGCGGGAAGAATTTCACCCCTCCACTTT. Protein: CASSPGGGQGAGRISPLHF.

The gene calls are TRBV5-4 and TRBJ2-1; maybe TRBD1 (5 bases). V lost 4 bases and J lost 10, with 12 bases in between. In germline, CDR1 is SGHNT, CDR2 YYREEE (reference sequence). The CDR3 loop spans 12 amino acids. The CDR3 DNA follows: TGTGCCAGCAGCCGCTGGGGCCGAGAGCAGTTCTTC. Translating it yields CASSRWGREQFF. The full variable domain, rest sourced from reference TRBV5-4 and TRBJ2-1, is ETGVTQSPTHLIKTRGQQVTLRCSSQSGHNTVSWYQQALGQGPQFIFQYYREEENGRGNFPPRFSGLQFPNYSSELNVNALELDDSALYLCASSRWGREQFFGPGTRLTVL.

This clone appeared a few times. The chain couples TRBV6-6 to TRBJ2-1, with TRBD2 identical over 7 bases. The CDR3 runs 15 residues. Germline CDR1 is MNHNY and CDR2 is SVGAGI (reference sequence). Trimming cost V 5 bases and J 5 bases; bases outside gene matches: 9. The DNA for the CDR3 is TGTGCCAGCAGTAGCCAGCGGGGTATTAACAATGAGCAGTTCTTC. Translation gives CASSSQRGINNEQFF.

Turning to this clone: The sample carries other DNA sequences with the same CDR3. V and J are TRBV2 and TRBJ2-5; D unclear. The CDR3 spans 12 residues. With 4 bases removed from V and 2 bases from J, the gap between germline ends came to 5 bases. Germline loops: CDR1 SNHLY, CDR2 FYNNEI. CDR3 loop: CASSALQETQYF. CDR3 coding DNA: TGTGCCAGCAGTGCCCTACAAGAGACCCAGTACTTC.

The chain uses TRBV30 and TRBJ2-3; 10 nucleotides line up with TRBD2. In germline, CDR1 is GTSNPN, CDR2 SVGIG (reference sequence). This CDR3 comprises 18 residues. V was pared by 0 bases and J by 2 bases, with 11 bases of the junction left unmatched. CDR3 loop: CAWSVLPKTSGLTDTQYF. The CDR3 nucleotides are TGTGCCTGGAGTGTACTCCCAAAGACTAGCGGGCTCACAGATACGCAGTATTTT.

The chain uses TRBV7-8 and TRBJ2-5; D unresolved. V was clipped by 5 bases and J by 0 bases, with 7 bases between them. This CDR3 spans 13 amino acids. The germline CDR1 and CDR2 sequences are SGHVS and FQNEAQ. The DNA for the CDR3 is TGTGCCAGCAGCCGTAGTTACCAAGAGACCCAGTACTTC. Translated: CASSRSYQETQYF.

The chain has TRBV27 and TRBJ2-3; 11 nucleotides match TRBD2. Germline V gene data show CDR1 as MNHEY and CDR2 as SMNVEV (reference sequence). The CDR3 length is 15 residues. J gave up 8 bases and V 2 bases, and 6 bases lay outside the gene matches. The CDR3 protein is CASSLLAGGPATQYF. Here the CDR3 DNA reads TGTGCCAGCAGTTTACTAGCGGGGGGCCCAGCTACGCAGTATTTT.

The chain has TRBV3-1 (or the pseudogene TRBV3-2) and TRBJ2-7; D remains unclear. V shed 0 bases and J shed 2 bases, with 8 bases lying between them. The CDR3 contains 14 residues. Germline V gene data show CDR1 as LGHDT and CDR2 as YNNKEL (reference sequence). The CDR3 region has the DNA TGTGCCAGCAGCCAAGATTCCAGGACCTACGAGCAGTACTTC. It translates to CASSQDSRTYEQYF.

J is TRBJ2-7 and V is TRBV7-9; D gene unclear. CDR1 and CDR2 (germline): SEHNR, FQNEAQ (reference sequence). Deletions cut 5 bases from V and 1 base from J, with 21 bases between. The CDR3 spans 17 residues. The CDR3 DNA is TGTGCCAGCAGCGCGACGTTTCTGGGTAGGAGATCCTACGAGCAGTACTTC. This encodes CASSATFLGRRSYEQYF.

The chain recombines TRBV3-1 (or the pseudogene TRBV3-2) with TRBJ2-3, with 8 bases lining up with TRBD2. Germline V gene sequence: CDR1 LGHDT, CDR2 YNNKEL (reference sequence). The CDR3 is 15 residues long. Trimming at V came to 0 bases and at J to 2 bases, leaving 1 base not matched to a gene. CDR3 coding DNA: TGTGCCAGCAGCCAAGAAGCGGGGGTCACAGATACGCAGTATTTT. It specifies CASSQEAGVTDTQYF.

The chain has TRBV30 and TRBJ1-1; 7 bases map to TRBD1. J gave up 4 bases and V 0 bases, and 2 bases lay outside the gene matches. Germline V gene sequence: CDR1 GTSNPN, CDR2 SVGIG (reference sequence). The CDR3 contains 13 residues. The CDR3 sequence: CAWSVRGLTEAFF. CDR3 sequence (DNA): TGTGCCTGGAGTGTGAGGGGGCTCACTGAAGCTTTCTTT.

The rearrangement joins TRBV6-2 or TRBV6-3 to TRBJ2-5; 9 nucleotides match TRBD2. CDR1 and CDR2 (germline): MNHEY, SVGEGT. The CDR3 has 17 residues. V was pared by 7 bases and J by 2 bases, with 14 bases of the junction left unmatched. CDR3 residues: CASTPGVAGVNQETQYF. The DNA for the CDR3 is TGTGCCAGCACCCCTGGGGTAGCGGGGGTGAATCAAGAGACCCAGTACTTC.